Listed below are T cell receptor beta chains from one sample, sequenced in a study of blood T cells in healthy people across ages. One entry per CDR3 protein, called by TCRdb with MiXCR from the 5' RACE reads. This sample carries 750,000 to 950,000 distinct CDR3 sequences, roughly 25% of them seen once, and the ten largest clones take less than 3.5%. The same specimen was also included in a second study, on T cells of mothers and their children.

Sequencing used blood. The receptors were gathered from a boy younger than 18 in good health. Both conserved end residues are part of each CDR3. D genes are given only for firm matches. Size tells how often a clone was seen (once, few, many) or the class of an expanded clone, and some rows leave it out.

j_gene: TRBJ2-5; d_gene: TRBD1; v_gene: TRBV3-1; abundance: few; CDR3nt: TGTGCCAGCAGCCCCTTTAGGACAGGAGAAGAGACCCAGTACTTC; CDR3aa: CASSPFRTGEETQYF
j_gene: TRBJ1-5; d_gene: -; v_gene: TRBV20-1; abundance: -; CDR3nt: TGCAGTGCCTGGGACACCATTAGCAATCAGCCCCAGCATTTT; CDR3aa: CSAWDTISNQPQHF
j_gene: TRBJ2-1; d_gene: TRBD2; v_gene: TRBV4-2; abundance: many; CDR3nt: TGTGCCAGCAGCCCTAGCGGGGGGGAGTCCTACAATGAGCAGTTCTTC; CDR3aa: CASSPSGGESYNEQFF
j_gene: TRBJ1-2; d_gene: -; v_gene: TRBV25-1; abundance: -; CDR3nt: TGTGCCAGCAGTGAAAGGGCCTATGGCTACACCTTC; CDR3aa: CASSERAYGYTF
j_gene: TRBJ1-4; d_gene: -; v_gene: TRBV6-1; abundance: few; CDR3nt: TGTGCCAGCAGCAGTGAAGCCCGACAGGCAACTAATGAAAAACTGTTTTTT; CDR3aa: CASSSEARQATNEKLFF
j_gene: TRBJ1-6; d_gene: -; v_gene: TRBV2; abundance: -; CDR3nt: TGTGCCAGCAGTATGGTGCTTTCACCCCTCCACTTT; CDR3aa: CASSMVLSPLHF
j_gene: TRBJ2-5; d_gene: TRBD2; v_gene: TRBV20-1; abundance: -; CDR3nt: TGCAGTGCTAGAGGGGCCTCAAGCGGGAAGTGGGAGACCCAGTACTTC; CDR3aa: CSARGASSGKWETQYF
j_gene: TRBJ1-6; d_gene: -; v_gene: TRBV2; abundance: few; CDR3nt: TGTGCCGGCATCCGACAGAGACCTTCACCCCTCCACTTT; CDR3aa: CAGIRQRPSPLHF
j_gene: TRBJ2-7; d_gene: TRBD1; v_gene: TRBV18; abundance: -; CDR3nt: TGTGCCAGCTCACCCCTGAGGGACAGCTACGAGCAGTACTTC; CDR3aa: CASSPLRDSYEQYF
j_gene: TRBJ2-7; d_gene: -; v_gene: TRBV12-5; abundance: -; CDR3nt: TGTGCTAGTGGGCCAGTCTCCTACGAGCAGTACTTC; CDR3aa: CASGPVSYEQYF
j_gene: TRBJ2-6; d_gene: -; v_gene: TRBV6-6; abundance: few; CDR3nt: TGTGCCAGCAATCGAGGGGTCTCAGGGGCCAACGTCCTGACTTTC; CDR3aa: CASNRGVSGANVLTF
j_gene: TRBJ2-1; d_gene: TRBD2; v_gene: TRBV5-1; abundance: few; CDR3nt: TGCGCCAGCAACCCTATAGCGGGGGGTGACAATGAGCAGTTCTTC; CDR3aa: CASNPIAGGDNEQFF
j_gene: TRBJ2-1; d_gene: TRBD2; v_gene: TRBV9; abundance: few; CDR3nt: TGTGCCAGCAGCGTAGGAGGGGACTACTCCTACAATGAGCAGTTCTTC; CDR3aa: CASSVGGDYSYNEQFF
j_gene: TRBJ1-2; d_gene: -; v_gene: TRBV20-1; abundance: -; CDR3nt: TGCAGTGCTAGTCCCAGGGAGGGCTACACCTTC; CDR3aa: CSASPREGYTF
j_gene: TRBJ1-1; d_gene: -; v_gene: TRBV29-1; abundance: few; CDR3nt: TGCAGCGTTGAAGATCGGGGAGGGTGGACTGAAGCTTTCTTT; CDR3aa: CSVEDRGGWTEAFF
j_gene: TRBJ2-7; d_gene: -; v_gene: TRBV29-1; abundance: -; CDR3nt: TGCAGCGTTGAACAGGGGTATGGCTACGAGCAGTACTTC; CDR3aa: CSVEQGYGYEQYF
j_gene: TRBJ2-7; d_gene: -; v_gene: TRBV5-1; abundance: many; CDR3nt: TGCGCCAGCAGCTTCCTTGCCTCCTACGAGCAGTACTTC; CDR3aa: CASSFLASYEQYF
j_gene: TRBJ2-5; d_gene: TRBD2; v_gene: TRBV29-1; abundance: -; CDR3nt: TGCAGCGCCCCCCGGGGGGGGCTGGAGACCCAGTACTTC; CDR3aa: CSAPRGGLETQYF
j_gene: TRBJ2-5; d_gene: TRBD1; v_gene: TRBV12-3/TRBV12-4; abundance: -; CDR3nt: TGTGCCAGCAGATTAGGGACAGGGGGCGGGGAGACCCAGTACTTC; CDR3aa: CASRLGTGGGETQYF
j_gene: TRBJ2-1; d_gene: TRBD1; v_gene: TRBV20-1; abundance: -; CDR3nt: TGCAGTGGGACAGGGGGCTACAATGAGCAGTTCTTC; CDR3aa: CSGTGGYNEQFF
j_gene: TRBJ2-5; d_gene: -; v_gene: TRBV7-6; abundance: -; CDR3nt: TGTGCCAGCAGCTTAGCGGGGTGGCCTCAAGAGACCCAGTACTTC; CDR3aa: CASSLAGWPQETQYF
j_gene: TRBJ1-5; d_gene: -; v_gene: TRBV16; abundance: few; CDR3nt: TGTGCCAGCAGCCAATCGAGGCAAGAGCCCCAGCATTTT; CDR3aa: CASSQSRQEPQHF
j_gene: TRBJ1-4; d_gene: -; v_gene: TRBV7-9; abundance: -; CDR3nt: TGTGCCAGCAGCTTAGCGGACAGCCCTAATGAAAAACTGTTTTTT; CDR3aa: CASSLADSPNEKLFF
j_gene: TRBJ2-7; d_gene: TRBD2; v_gene: TRBV18; abundance: few; CDR3nt: TGTGCCAGTGCCCTAGCGGGGGTAAACGAGCAGTACTTC; CDR3aa: CASALAGVNEQYF
j_gene: TRBJ2-5; d_gene: -; v_gene: TRBV10-3; abundance: few; CDR3nt: TGTGCCATCAGTAGCAGGGGCAGGGGCCCTCAAGCGACCCAGTACTTC; CDR3aa: CAISSRGRGPQATQYF
j_gene: TRBJ2-3; d_gene: -; v_gene: TRBV10-2; abundance: -; CDR3nt: TGCGCCAGCAGCGGGAGACAGGGAATTCCTTCAGATACGCAGTATTTT; CDR3aa: CASSGRQGIPSDTQYF
j_gene: TRBJ2-3; d_gene: -; v_gene: TRBV6-5; abundance: few; CDR3nt: TGTGCCAGCAGCCCGGTTACTAGCACAGATACGCAGTATTTT; CDR3aa: CASSPVTSTDTQYF